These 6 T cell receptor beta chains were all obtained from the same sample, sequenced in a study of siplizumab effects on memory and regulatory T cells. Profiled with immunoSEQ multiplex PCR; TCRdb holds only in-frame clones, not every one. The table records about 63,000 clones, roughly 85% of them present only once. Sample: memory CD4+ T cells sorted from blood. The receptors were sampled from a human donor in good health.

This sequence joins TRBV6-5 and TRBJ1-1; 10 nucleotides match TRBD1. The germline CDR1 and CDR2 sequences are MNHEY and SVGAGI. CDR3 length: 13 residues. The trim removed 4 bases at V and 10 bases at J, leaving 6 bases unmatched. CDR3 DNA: TGTGCCAGCAGTTGGCCGGGGACAGGGGTAGCTTTCTTT. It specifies CASSWPGTGVAFF.

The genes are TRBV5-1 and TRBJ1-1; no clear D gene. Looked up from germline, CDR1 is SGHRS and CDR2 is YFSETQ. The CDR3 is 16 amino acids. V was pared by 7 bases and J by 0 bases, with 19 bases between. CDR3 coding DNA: TGCGCCAGCTCGAGGTCAGGTTCGAATATGAACACTGAAGCTTTCTTT. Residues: CASSRSGSNMNTEAFF.

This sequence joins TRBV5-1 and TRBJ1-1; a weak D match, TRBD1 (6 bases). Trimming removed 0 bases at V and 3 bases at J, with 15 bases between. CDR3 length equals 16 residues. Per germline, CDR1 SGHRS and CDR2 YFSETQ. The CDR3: CASSLAGSGGDTEAFF. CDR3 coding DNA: TGCGCCAGCAGCTTGGCCGGATCCGGGGGCGACACTGAAGCTTTCTTT.

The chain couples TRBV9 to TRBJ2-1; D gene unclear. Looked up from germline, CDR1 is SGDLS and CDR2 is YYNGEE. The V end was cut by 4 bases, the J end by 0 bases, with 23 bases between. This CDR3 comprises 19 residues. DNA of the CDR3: TGTGCCAGCAGCCCCGGCCTTGGACGTATTCTAAGCTCCTACAATGAGCAGTTCTTC. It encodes CASSPGLGRILSSYNEQFF.

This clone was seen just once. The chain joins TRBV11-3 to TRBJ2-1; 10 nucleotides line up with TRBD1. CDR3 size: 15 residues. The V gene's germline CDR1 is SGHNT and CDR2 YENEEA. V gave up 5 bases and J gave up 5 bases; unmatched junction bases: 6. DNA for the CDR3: TGTGCCAGCAGCGCGGACAGGGGGGCTAACAATGAGCAGTTCTTC. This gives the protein CASSADRGANNEQFF.

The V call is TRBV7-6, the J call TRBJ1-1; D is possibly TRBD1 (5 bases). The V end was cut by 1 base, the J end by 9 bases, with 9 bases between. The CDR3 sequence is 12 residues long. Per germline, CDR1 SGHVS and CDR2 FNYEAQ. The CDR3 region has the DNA TGTGCCAGCAGCTTAGAGCGGGGGAAAGCTTTCTTT. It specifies CASSLERGKAFF.